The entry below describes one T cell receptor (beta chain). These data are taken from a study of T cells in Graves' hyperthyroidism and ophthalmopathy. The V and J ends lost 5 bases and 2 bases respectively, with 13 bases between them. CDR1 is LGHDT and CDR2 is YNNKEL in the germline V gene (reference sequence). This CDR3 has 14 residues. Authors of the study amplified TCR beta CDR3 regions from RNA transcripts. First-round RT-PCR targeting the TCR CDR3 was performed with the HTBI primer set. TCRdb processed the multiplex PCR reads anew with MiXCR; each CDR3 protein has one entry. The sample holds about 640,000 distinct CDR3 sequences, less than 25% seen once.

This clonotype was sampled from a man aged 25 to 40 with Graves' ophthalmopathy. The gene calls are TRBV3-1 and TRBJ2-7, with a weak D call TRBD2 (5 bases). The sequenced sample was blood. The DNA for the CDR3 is TGTGCCAGCAGCAAGTCTAGCATCCCCTACGAGCAGTACTTC. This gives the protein CASSKSSIPYEQYF.